A selection of T cell receptor beta chains follows, all from one sample in a study of beta chain features in type 1 diabetes. Repertoires were generated with immunoSEQ multiplex PCR, while TCRdb's copy carries only in-frame clones and drops some. The sample includes 200,000 to 300,000 clones, roughly 22% of them seen just once. Sample: naive CD4+ T cells from blood. The receptors shown here come from a woman aged 40 to 50 with type 1 diabetes. CDR3s include the opening cysteine and the closing phenylalanine or tryptophan. A D gene is named only where the DNA matches it firmly. Expanded clones are given a class, and other clones once, few, many or no size at all.

>NA|TRBJ1-5|NA|TRBV7-8
CASSLAGLNQPQHF
TGTGCCAGCAGCTTAGCCGGACTCAATCAGCCCCAGCATTTT
>NA|TRBJ2-7|few|TRBV13
CASSLGSSSYEQYF
TGTGCCAGCAGCTTAGGGTCCTCTTCCTACGAGCAGTACTTC
>NA|TRBJ1-2|NA|TRBV5-1
CASSLNEDGYTF
TGCGCCAGCAGCTTGAATGAGGATGGCTACACCTTC
>NA|TRBJ2-3|NA|TRBV9
CASSVVSGTTDTQYF
TGTGCCAGCAGCGTAGTATCAGGAACTACAGATACGCAGTATTTT
>TRBD1|TRBJ1-1|few|TRBV7-8
CASSPGQGGHTEAFF
TGTGCCAGCAGCCCTGGACAGGGAGGCCACACTGAAGCTTTCTTT
>NA|TRBJ2-5|NA|TRBV5-1
CASSLNLRGETQYF
TGCGCCAGCAGCTTAAACCTCCGGGGAGAGACCCAGTACTTC
>NA|TRBJ1-1|NA|TRBV30
CAWRRGYAGAFF
TGTGCCTGGAGAAGAGGTTACGCGGGAGCTTTCTTT
>TRBD1|TRBJ1-3|NA|TRBV11-2
CASSLVGTAGNTIYF
TGTGCCAGCAGCTTAGTAGGGACAGCTGGAAACACCATATATTTT
>TRBD1|TRBJ1-5|few|TRBV30
CAWSDTGDGQPQHF
TGTGCCTGGAGTGATACAGGGGATGGGCAGCCCCAGCATTTT
>NA|TRBJ1-1|few|TRBV9
CASSVAGRETEAFF
TGTGCCAGCAGCGTAGCAGGGAGGGAGACTGAAGCTTTCTTT
>NA|TRBJ2-1|NA|TRBV25-1
CASSGAGWNEQFF
TGTGCCAGCAGTGGGGCAGGGTGGAATGAGCAGTTCTTC
>NA|TRBJ2-3|NA|TRBV7-2
CASSLALPDTQYF
TGTGCCAGCAGCTTAGCGCTACCAGATACGCAGTATTTT
>NA|TRBJ2-1|few|TRBV4-3
CASSQTQGSYNEQFF
TGCGCCAGCAGCCAAACCCAGGGGTCCTACAATGAGCAGTTCTTC
>TRBD2|TRBJ2-2|NA|TRBV5-4
CASSPGLAGVGELFF
TGTGCCAGCAGCCCGGGACTAGCGGGAGTCGGGGAGCTGTTTTTT
>NA|TRBJ2-5|few|TRBV7-9
CASSWGDSQETQYF
TGTGCCAGCAGCTGGGGGGACAGTCAAGAGACCCAGTACTTC
>NA|TRBJ2-5|NA|TRBV9
CASSVGVGGGLQETQYF
TGTGCCAGCAGCGTAGGGGTTGGCGGGGGCCTCCAAGAGACCCAGTACTTC
>TRBD2|TRBJ2-3|few|TRBV9
CASSVRAAGGADTQYF
TGTGCCAGCAGCGTAAGGGCAGCGGGAGGCGCAGATACGCAGTATTTT
>TRBD2|TRBJ2-1|NA|TRBV7-3
CASSFGGSLNNEQFF
TGTGCCAGCAGCTTTGGCGGGAGCCTGAATAATGAGCAGTTCTTC
>NA|TRBJ1-2|few|TRBV25-1
CASSESGYPNYGYTF
TGTGCCAGCAGTGAAAGCGGATATCCAAACTATGGCTACACCTTC
>NA|TRBJ1-1|NA|TRBV29-1
CSVERYEDTEAFF
TGCAGCGTTGAACGGTATGAGGACACTGAAGCTTTCTTT
>NA|TRBJ2-1|few|TRBV7-6
CASSRPGPYNEQFF
TGTGCCAGCAGCCGCCCGGGTCCCTACAATGAGCAGTTCTTC
>NA|TRBJ1-5|NA|TRBV10-3
CAISESGDQPQHF
TGTGCCATCAGTGAGTCGGGCGATCAGCCCCAGCATTTT
>TRBD1|TRBJ2-7|few|TRBV2
CASRRQGSSYEQYF
TGTGCCAGCAGACGACAGGGGAGCTCCTACGAGCAGTACTTC
>NA|TRBJ1-1|NA|TRBV30
CAWGRSGEQRMNTEAFF
TGTGCCTGGGGCCGCTCCGGGGAGCAAAGGATGAACACTGAAGCTTTCTTT
>NA|TRBJ2-7|NA|TRBV7-2
CASSSASGGGQYF
TGTGCCAGCAGTTCCGCATCCGGTGGCGGGCAGTACTTC
>TRBD2|TRBJ2-1|few|TRBV7-3
CASSLKLGEGNEQFF
TGTGCCAGCAGCTTAAAGTTGGGGGAGGGCAATGAGCAGTTCTTC
>TRBD2|TRBJ2-3|NA|TRBV9
CASRRREGPDTQYF
TGTGCCAGCAGAAGGAGGGAGGGCCCGGATACGCAGTATTTT